The 32 T cell receptor beta chains below were found in one sample sequenced in a study of CD8+ T cells in alopecia areata. Treatment: oral pan-JAK inhibitor, 5-10 mg twice daily. Sequencing used cDNA as its template, made by extracting RNA and reverse transcribing it. Clones were sequenced by immunoSEQ multiplex PCR, and TCRdb holds only the in-frame ones, with some missing. This table holds over 150,000 clones, around three fifths found once. This sample comprised CD4+ T cells sorted from blood, obtained at week 24, from a patient treated with tofacitinib. Every receptor here comes from a human donor with alopecia areata.

This sequence joins TRBV4-1 and TRBJ2-7; no definite D call. V lost 0 bases, J lost 3 bases, and 9 bases lay in between. The CDR3 is 14 amino acids. The germline V gene has CDR1 MGHRA and CDR2 YSYEKL. The CDR3 region is CASSQDRGFYEQYF. In DNA form, the CDR3 reads TGCGCCAGCAGCCAAGATAGAGGTTTCTACGAGCAGTACTTC.

This clone has just one count. This sequence joins TRBV27 and TRBJ2-7, with D possibly matching TRBD1 (5 bases). Germline V CDR1 and CDR2: MNHEY, SMNVEV (reference sequence). The CDR3 is 14 residues long. V was cut by 4 bases and J by 4 bases, with 14 bases left in between. The CDR3 here is CASSSGQDPYEQYF. Written as DNA, the CDR3 is TGTGCCAGCAGTTCCGGACAAGATCCTTACGAGCAGTACTTC.

This chain uses TRBV30 with TRBJ2-2; 7 bases are a match to TRBD2. Germline values: CDR1 GTSNPN, CDR2 SVGIG (reference sequence). This CDR3 is 12 amino acids long. Trimming removed 5 bases from V and 6 bases from J; junction bases left unmatched: 3. The CDR3 spells CAWARGAGELFF. CDR3 nucleotides: TGTGCCTGGGCTCGGGGGGCCGGGGAGCTGTTTTTT.

In its sample, this clone was seen a few times. The chain links TRBV30 to TRBJ2-7; 8 positions agree with TRBD2. Germline V gene data show CDR1 as GTSNPN and CDR2 as SVGIG (reference sequence). This CDR3 has 14 amino acids. With V trimmed by 0 bases and J by 2 bases, 3 bases remained unmatched. CDR3 nucleotide sequence: TGTGCCTGGAGTGTACGGCGGGGGGCCTACGAGCAGTACTTC. Translation gives CAWSVRRGAYEQYF.

This clone was seen more than once but under ten times. The chain has TRBV7-9 and TRBJ2-7; D is perhaps TRBD1 (5 bases). V was cut by 10 bases and J by 7 bases, with 14 bases left in between. The CDR3 covers 11 residues. The germline V gene encodes CDR1 SEHNR and CDR2 FQNEAQ (reference sequence). The CDR3 bases are TGTGCCAACGGAGACAGAAAAGAGCAGTACTTC. Protein product: CANGDRKEQYF.

This clone is a singleton in its sample. This rearrangement joins TRBV14 to TRBJ2-5; D is unresolved. With 3 bases removed from V and 2 bases from J, the gap between germline ends came to 4 bases. The CDR3 runs to 12 residues. Per germline, CDR1 SGHDN and CDR2 FVKESK. CDR3 region: CASSHRQETQYF. The CDR3 DNA follows: TGTGCCAGCAGCCATCGGCAAGAGACCCAGTACTTC.

This clone is a singleton in its sample. CDR3 sequence reads: CASSVGGGESYEQYF. In DNA form, the CDR3 reads TGTGCCAGCAGCGTAGGCGGGGGGGAATCCTACGAGCAGTACTTC. V gene TRBV9 combines with J gene TRBJ2-7; the match to TRBD2 covers 9 bases. The CDR3 consists of 15 residues. V was clipped by 0 bases and J by 1 base; unmatched bases: 2. CDR1 is SGDLS, CDR2 YYNGEE, per germline.

The V and J genes are TRBV10-3 and TRBJ1-2; TRBD1 matches 10 bases. V lost 3 bases, J lost 4 bases, and 5 bases stayed unmatched. Germline CDR1 and CDR2: ENHRY and SYGVKD. The CDR3 covers 15 residues. CDR3 sequence reads: CAISDPGQGSYGYTF. CDR3 sequence (DNA): TGTGCCATCAGTGATCCGGGACAGGGGAGCTATGGCTACACCTTC.

The chain uses TRBV5-1 and TRBJ1-1; TRBD1 is a possible D gene (5 bases). The germline gives CDR1 SGHRS, CDR2 YFSETQ. The CDR3 contains 14 residues. The ends were cut back, 7 bases at V and 2 bases at J, with 15 bases in the middle. The CDR3 region has the DNA TGCGCCAGCCATGACCAGACAGCCAACACTGAAGCTTTCTTT. This codes for CASHDQTANTEAFF.

This sequence joins TRBV5-5 and TRBJ1-2, with 10 bases matching TRBD1. V shed 4 bases and J 8 bases; nucleotides not matched to a gene: 14. Per germline, CDR1 SGHKS and CDR2 YYEKEE (reference sequence). The CDR3 totals 16 residues. This CDR3 is CASSLESLPGQGGYTF. For the CDR3, the DNA is TGTGCCAGCAGCCTGGAATCGTTACCGGGACAGGGGGGCTACACCTTC. Supplemented by reference TRBV5-5 and TRBJ1-2, the full variable domain reads DAGVTQSPTHLIKTRGQQVTLRCSPISGHKSVSWYQQVLGQGPQFIFQYYEKEERGRGNFPDRFSARQFPNYSSELNVNALLLGDSALYLCASSLESLPGQGGYTFGSGTRLTVV.

J is TRBJ2-7 and V is TRBV29-1; no firm D call. The V end was cut by 4 bases, the J end by 3 bases, with 7 bases between. There are 11 residues in the CDR3. Germline CDR1 is SQVTM and CDR2 is ANQGSEA. CDR3: CSVAQLYEQYF. CDR3 DNA sequence: TGCAGCGTTGCCCAGCTCTACGAGCAGTACTTC.

The rearrangement joins TRBV6-1 to TRBJ1-2, with a tentative D call TRBD1 (5 bases). CDR1 is MNHNS and CDR2 is SASEGT in the germline V gene. CDR3 length: 10 amino acids. V shed 6 bases and J shed 14 bases, with 13 bases lying between them. The CDR3 DNA reads TGTGCCAGCAGACAGGTGGCTTATACCTTC. This translates into CASRQVAYTF.

The CDR3 region is CASSPGTGVSYEQYF. CDR3 coding DNA: TGTGCCAGCAGCCCAGGGACAGGGGTCTCCTACGAGCAGTACTTC. The rearrangement uses TRBV6-6 and TRBJ2-7; 10 bases map to TRBD1. CDR3 length: 15 residues. The ends lost 6 bases at V and 0 bases at J; junction bases unmatched: 5. In germline, CDR1 is MNHNY, CDR2 SVGAGI (reference sequence).

V usage is TRBV7-2 and J usage is TRBJ1-5; D remains unclear. The V end was cut by 5 bases, the J end by 0 bases, with 8 bases between. The germline CDR1 and CDR2 sequences are SGHTA and FQGNSA. This CDR3 has 14 residues. CDR3: CASSRSNSNQPQHF. The CDR3 coding sequence is TGTGCCAGCAGCCGTTCGAATAGCAATCAGCCCCAGCATTTT.

This clone has just a few counts. V gene TRBV7-7 combines with J gene TRBJ2-3; no reliable D call. Germline CDR1 SSHAT, CDR2 FNYEAQ (reference sequence). Deletions cut 1 base from V and 4 bases from J, with 9 bases between. This CDR3 spans 14 amino acids. CDR3 DNA: TGTGCCAGCAGCTTAGGTAGTTGGGCAGATACGCAGTATTTT. It is translated as CASSLGSWADTQYF.

About this clone: Other DNA sequences in this specimen translate into the identical CDR3. The rearrangement joins TRBV6-6 to TRBJ1-5; D gene uncertain. The V end was cut by 2 bases, the J end by 2 bases, with 4 bases between. CDR3 length: 13 amino acids. Per the germline V gene, CDR1 is MNHNY and CDR2 is SVGAGI (reference sequence). CDR3 protein: CASSYGGNQPQHF. The DNA for the CDR3 is TGTGCCAGCAGTTACGGGGGCAATCAGCCCCAGCATTTT.

J is TRBJ1-2 and V is TRBV9; D uncertain. Deletions cut 8 bases from V and 9 bases from J, with 17 bases between. This CDR3 is built from 12 residues. CDR1 is SGDLS and CDR2 is YYNGEE in the germline V gene. CDR3 nucleotide sequence: TGTGCCAGTCAATCATTTACCCGGAGCTACACCTTC. This translates into CASQSFTRSYTF. The entire variable domain, with the rest obtained from reference TRBV9 and TRBJ1-2, is as follows: DSGVTQTPKHLITATGQRVTLRCSPRSGDLSVYWYQQSLDQGLQFLIQYYNGEERAKGNILERFSAQQFPDLHSELNLSSLELGDSALYFCASQSFTRSYTFGSGTRLTVV.

This clone was seen a few times. DNA of the CDR3: TGTGCCAGCAGCGTGAGTAGCGGGGGGGCCGTGGAGCAGTTCTTC. Translation: CASSVSSGGAVEQFF. The chain links TRBV9 to TRBJ2-1; 11 nucleotides match TRBD2. The CDR3 is made up of 15 amino acids. Germline-derived CDR1 and CDR2 are SGDLS and YYNGEE. J gave up 10 bases and V 2 bases, and 8 bases lay outside the gene matches.

CDR3 coding DNA: TGTGCCAGCAGTTTGATAGTGATCGGGTTCAATTCACCCCTCCACTTT. Encoded protein: CASSLIVIGFNSPLHF. The chain couples TRBV28 to TRBJ1-6; D call uncertain. Germline values: CDR1 MDHEN, CDR2 SYDVKM. The CDR3 covers 16 residues. Trimming shortened V by 3 bases and J by 7 bases, and 16 bases separated the two germline ends.

This chain joins TRBV7-9 and TRBJ1-4; no reliable D call. The CDR3 length is 14 residues. In germline, CDR1 is SEHNR, CDR2 FQNEAQ (reference sequence). V dropped 0 bases and J dropped 3 bases, with 5 bases sitting between them. CDR3 DNA sequence: TGTGCCAGCAGCTTAGCGGGGTCTAATGAAAAACTGTTTTTT. It specifies CASSLAGSNEKLFF.

The chain employs TRBV25-1 and TRBJ2-7; the match to TRBD1 covers 11 bases. V shed 3 bases and J 4 bases; nucleotides not matched to a gene: 2. The CDR3 loop spans 14 amino acids. Per germline, CDR1 MGHDK and CDR2 SYGVNS. The CDR3, as DNA: TGTGCCAGCAGTGACCGGGACAGGGGGTACGAGCAGTACTTC. As protein: CASSDRDRGYEQYF.

This rearrangement joins TRBV7-9 to TRBJ2-7; D ambiguous. In germline, CDR1 is SEHNR, CDR2 FQNEAQ (reference sequence). V was clipped by 5 bases and J by 6 bases, with 11 bases between them. The CDR3 totals 12 residues. CDR3 sequence (DNA): TGTGCCAGCAGCGTTTACTCGTCCGAGCAGTACTTC. Protein product: CASSVYSSEQYF.

Remarks on this clone: A junction end diverges from the germline sequence, so it may reflect a read error. This chain joins TRBV29-1 and TRBJ1-3; D gene ambiguous. The CDR3 is 12 residues long. Germline V gene lookup returns CDR1 SQVTM and CDR2 ANQGSEA. The CDR3 coding sequence is TGCAGCGTGGAAGAAGGGGGAAACACCATATATTTT. Protein product: CSVEEGGNTIYF.

This clone was counted a few times. This chain's CDR3 is CASSTGGIQETQYF. CDR3 DNA sequence: TGTGCCAGTAGTACAGGGGGGATCCAAGAGACCCAGTACTTC. This rearrangement joins TRBV19 to TRBJ2-5, with a weak D call TRBD1 (7 bases). V lost 4 bases to trimming and J lost 1 base, with 10 bases between them. The germline V gene has CDR1 LNHDA and CDR2 SQIVND (reference sequence). The CDR3 loop spans 14 amino acids.

This rearrangement joins TRBV18 to TRBJ1-1; D remains ambiguous. V gave up 2 bases and J gave up 0 bases, with 4 bases separating them. CDR3 length: 13 amino acids. CDR1 and CDR2 (germline): KGHSH, LQKENI. CDR3 amino acids: CASSPELNTEAFF. CDR3 DNA: TGTGCCAGCTCACCAGAATTGAACACTGAAGCTTTCTTT. The full variable domain, rest sourced from reference TRBV18 and TRBJ1-1, is NAGVMQNPRHLVRRRGQEARLRCSPMKGHSHVYWYRQLPEEGLKFMVYLQKENIIDESGMPKERFSAEFPKEGPSILRIQQVVRGDSAAYFCASSPELNTEAFFGQGTRLTVV.

This sequence joins TRBV29-1 and TRBJ1-1; no firm D call. This CDR3 spans 12 amino acids. Germline assignment: CDR1 SQVTM and CDR2 ANQGSEA. V lost 6 bases to trimming and J lost 1 base, with 9 bases between them. CDR3 DNA sequence: TGCAGCGTATGGGAAAGGAACACTGAAGCTTTCTTT. Translating it yields CSVWERNTEAFF.

The V and J genes are TRBV30 and TRBJ1-4; D remains unclear. CDR3 size: 17 residues. V lost 0 bases, J lost 3 bases, and 17 bases lay in between. Germline CDR1 and CDR2: GTSNPN and SVGIG (reference sequence). The CDR3 DNA reads TGTGCCTGGAGTGTACGTTTGGCACCAAGGGCTAATGAAAAACTGTTTTTT. It codes for CAWSVRLAPRANEKLFF.

J is TRBJ2-5 and V is TRBV27; the match to TRBD1 covers 7 bases. V shed 5 bases and J 5 bases; nucleotides not matched to a gene: 11. Germline V gene sequence: CDR1 MNHEY, CDR2 SMNVEV (reference sequence). The CDR3 totals 15 residues. CDR3 coding DNA: TGTGCCAGCAGTCGGACAGGCACTTTGCGGGAGACCCAGTACTTC. Protein sequence: CASSRTGTLRETQYF.

The chain combines TRBV30 with TRBJ2-3; 11 bases align to TRBD2. The length of the CDR3 is 14 residues. The germline V gene encodes CDR1 GTSNPN and CDR2 SVGIG (reference sequence). V gave up 4 bases and J gave up 8 bases; unmatched junction bases: 8. The CDR3 region is CAWTIAGGRGTQYF. Written as DNA, the CDR3 is TGTGCCTGGACGATAGCGGGGGGGCGCGGTACGCAGTATTTT. The full variable domain, its missing parts supplied by reference TRBV30 and TRBJ2-3, is SQTIHQWPATLVQPVGSPLSLECTVEGTSNPNLYWYRQAAGRGLQLLFYSVGIGQISSEVPQNLSASRPQDRQFILSSKKLLLSDSGFYLCAWTIAGGRGTQYFGPGTRLTVL.

V gene TRBV4-1 combines with J gene TRBJ2-7; TRBD1 might be the D (6 bases). The V end was cut by 5 bases, the J end by 2 bases, with 13 bases between. Germline loops: CDR1 MGHRA, CDR2 YSYEKL. This CDR3 is built from 14 residues. The CDR3 reads CASSKQGQTYEQYF. The CDR3 DNA reads as TGCGCCAGCAGCAAGCAGGGACAAACCTACGAGCAGTACTTC.

The chain links TRBV29-1 to TRBJ2-1, with 8 bases matching TRBD1. Unmatched junction bases numbered 5, after V lost 4 bases and J lost 0 bases. The CDR3 loop spans 15 amino acids. Germline V lookup: CDR1 SQVTM, CDR2 ANQGSEA. For the CDR3, the DNA is TGCAGCGTTGGTTGGACAGGGAGCTCCTACAATGAGCAGTTCTTC. Its translation: CSVGWTGSSYNEQFF.

The gene calls are TRBV4-1 and TRBJ2-6, with D hard to call. Germline CDR1 and CDR2: MGHRA and YSYEKL. V lost 2 bases to trimming and J lost 0 bases, with 8 bases between them. CDR3 length equals 16 residues. The DNA for the CDR3 is TGCGCCAGCAGCCAAATCGTGAGCTCTGGGGCCAACGTCCTGACTTTC. Protein product: CASSQIVSSGANVLTF.